This T cell receptor beta chain was captured by sequencing in a study of blood T cell repertoires in COVID-19. This clone occurred once. This CDR3 comprises 15 residues. Germline-derived CDR1 and CDR2 are SGHRS and YFSETQ. The junction had 2 bases not matched to a gene; V was cut back by 0 bases and J by 1 base. Generated by immunoSEQ multiplex PCR, the TCRdb table keeps only in-frame clones and is missing some. This sample has under 65,000 clones; about 90% occur once, and the top ten carry under 1.5%. The chain combines TRBV5-1 with TRBJ2-5, with 8 positions matching TRBD2. The TCR originated in a man in his fifties or sixties with acute or convalescent COVID-19. Specimen: peripheral blood. The CDR3 loop reads CASSLAGRVQETQYF. DNA of the CDR3: TGCGCCAGCAGCTTGGCCGGGAGGGTCCAAGAGACCCAGTACTTC.